Given below is one TCR beta chain in context. This record belongs to a study of blood T cell repertoires in COVID-19. Profiling relied on immunoSEQ multiplex PCR, and the TCRdb table lists in-frame clones only, not all of them. Of under 250,000 clones in the sample, around four fifths were seen once. This TCR was recovered from a man in his forties with active or convalescent COVID-19. The sequenced material came from peripheral blood.

The CDR3: CASSKEGQRGGYNEQFF. The CDR3 region has the DNA TGTGCCAGCAGCAAAGAGGGCCAGCGGGGGGGTTACAATGAGCAGTTCTTC. V usage is TRBV21-1 and J usage is TRBJ2-1; the DNA was not used to check the table's D call, TRBD2. TRBV21-1 is a pseudogene segment. This CDR3 is built from 17 residues.